One sample yielded the 29 T cell receptor beta chains listed below, sequenced in a study of blood T cell repertoires in COVID-19. The protocol was immunoSEQ multiplex PCR, while the TCRdb copy is restricted to in-frame clones and leaves out a portion. The repertoire holds some 89,000 clones, with over 70% as singletons. Sequenced: peripheral blood. Every receptor here comes from a man aged 55 to 70 with acute or convalescent COVID-19.

This chain uses TRBV5-6 with TRBJ1-4; 7 nucleotides line up with TRBD1. CDR1 and CDR2 from the germline V gene are SGHDT and YYEEEE. The CDR3 is 15 amino acids. With V trimmed by 1 base and J by 13 bases, 13 bases remained unmatched. Here the CDR3 reads CASSLTGTDLEGLFF. DNA for the CDR3: TGTGCCAGCAGCTTGACAGGGACAGACCTTGAAGGACTGTTTTTT.

V usage is TRBV9 and J usage is TRBJ2-5; D might be TRBD1 (5 bases). This CDR3 contains 14 residues. V was pared by 0 bases and J by 3 bases, with 9 bases between. Per germline, CDR1 SGDLS and CDR2 YYNGEE. The CDR3 DNA is TGTGCCAGCAGCGTAGGAGGCAGGGAAGAGACCCAGTACTTC. Encoded protein: CASSVGGREETQYF.

The chain recombines TRBV4-3 with TRBJ2-1; TRBD2 matches at 11 bases. Germline V lookup: CDR1 LGHNA, CDR2 YSLEER. The CDR3 has 19 residues. V dropped 0 bases and J dropped 3; count of bases not matched to a gene: 10. The CDR3 sequence: CASSQEWQMGLADYNEQFF. The CDR3 bases are TGCGCCAGCAGCCAAGAGTGGCAGATGGGACTAGCGGACTACAATGAGCAGTTCTTC.

The V gene is TRBV19, the J gene TRBJ2-1; perhaps TRBD2 as D (6 bases). The CDR3 contains 15 residues. Germline assignment: CDR1 LNHDA and CDR2 SQIVND (reference sequence). V was clipped by 6 bases and J by 4 bases, with 16 bases between them. The CDR3 spells CASRSGEALYNEQFF. The CDR3 DNA follows: TGTGCCAGTAGGAGTGGGGAGGCCCTGTACAATGAGCAGTTCTTC. Full variable domain (remainder filled in from reference TRBV19 and TRBJ2-1): DGGITQSPKYLFRKEGQNVTLSCEQNLNHDAMYWYRQDPGQGLRLIYYSQIVNDFQKGDIAEGYSVSREKKESFPLTVTSAQKNPTAFYLCASRSGEALYNEQFFGPGTRLTVL.

There are a few counts of this clone. This rearrangement joins TRBV7-8 to TRBJ2-3; 11 nucleotides match TRBD1. Germline V gene data show CDR1 as SGHVS and CDR2 as FQNEAQ. With 8 bases clipped from V and 3 bases from J, the junction kept 7 bases outside the gene matches. CDR3 size: 15 residues. CDR3 residues: CASGPGQGETDTQYF. The CDR3 DNA follows: TGTGCCAGCGGTCCGGGACAGGGGGAAACAGATACGCAGTATTTT.

The chain employs TRBV7-2 and TRBJ1-1, with D possibly being TRBD1 (5 bases). CDR1 is SGHTA and CDR2 is FQGNSA in the germline V gene. Trimming took 4 bases from V and 1 from J, leaving 16 bases between them. CDR3 size: 16 residues. This CDR3 reads CASSYQAGGGNTEAFF. CDR3 DNA sequence: TGTGCCAGCAGCTATCAGGCCGGGGGGGGGAACACTGAAGCTTTCTTT.

The sample holds a few counts of this clone. The chain links TRBV9 to TRBJ2-2; 7 bases are shared with TRBD1. Germline CDR1 reads SGDLS; CDR2 reads YYNGEE. The CDR3 length is 15 residues. V shed 2 bases and J 5 bases; nucleotides not matched to a gene: 6. The CDR3 loop reads CASSVQDRYTGELFF. The DNA for the CDR3 is TGTGCCAGCAGCGTTCAGGACAGGTATACCGGGGAGCTGTTTTTT.

This rearrangement joins TRBV6-2 or TRBV6-3 to TRBJ2-1; D call uncertain. V was trimmed by 0 bases and J by 4 bases, leaving 10 bases between them. Germline V gene sequence: CDR1 MNHEY, CDR2 SVGEGT. CDR3 size: 15 residues. As DNA, the CDR3 is TGTGCCAGCAGTTACTCGGTAGGAGTGTACAATGAGCAGTTCTTC. Translating it yields CASSYSVGVYNEQFF.

This clone was seen just once. The gene calls are TRBV4-2 and TRBJ2-7; D gene ambiguous. From germline, CDR1 is LGHNA and CDR2 YNFKEQ. This CDR3 comprises 13 residues. Trimming cost V 0 bases and J 4 bases, with 7 bases left between them. DNA of the CDR3: TGTGCCAGCAGCCAAGATGCACAGTACGAGCAGTACTTC. Protein product: CASSQDAQYEQYF.

The chain has TRBV12-3 or TRBV12-4 and TRBJ1-6; a weak D match, TRBD1 (6 bases). V dropped 5 bases and J dropped 8 bases, with 10 bases sitting between them. The CDR3 is 13 residues long. CDR3 nucleotides: TGTGCCAGCAGTGTCCGACAGGATTCACCCCTCCACTTT. As protein: CASSVRQDSPLHF.

This chain connects TRBV27 to TRBJ2-7; TRBD1 agrees at 7 bases. CDR1 and CDR2 from the germline V gene are MNHEY and SMNVEV (reference sequence). V shed 5 bases, J shed 2 bases, and the junction held 6 bases outside the gene matches. The CDR3 is made up of 14 amino acids. The CDR3, as DNA: TGTGCCAGCAGTAGGGGGACAGATGCCTACGAGCAGTACTTC. Protein sequence: CASSRGTDAYEQYF.

This clone was seen just once. The chain joins TRBV19 to TRBJ2-2, with TRBD1 matching over 7 bases. From germline, CDR1 is LNHDA and CDR2 SQIVND (reference sequence). The CDR3 sequence is 16 residues long. J gave up 3 bases and V 4 bases, and 8 bases lay outside the gene matches. CDR3 bases: TGTGCCAGTAGTACCCAGACAGGGTGGGACACCGGGGAGCTGTTTTTT. Its translation: CASSTQTGWDTGELFF.

This clone has just a few counts. The CDR3 protein is CASRQDRDRGPAFF. The DNA for the CDR3 is TGTGCCAGCAGACAGGACCGGGACAGGGGGCCGGCTTTCTTT. The chain is built from TRBV2 and TRBJ1-1; 12 nucleotides align to TRBD1. Germline-derived CDR1 and CDR2 are SNHLY and FYNNEI. The CDR3 runs to 14 residues. Unmatched junction bases numbered 10, after V lost 6 bases and J lost 11 bases.

In the case of this clone: At one of its ends the junction is not consistent with the germline gene, which may arise from a read error. The chain combines TRBV7-9 with TRBJ2-2, with D tentatively TRBD1 (6 bases). The germline gives CDR1 SEHNR, CDR2 FQNEAQ (reference sequence). CDR3 length: 13 residues. The CDR3 DNA is TGTGCCAGGAGCTCAGGGGACACCGGGGAGCTGTTTTTT. Its protein product is CARSSGDTGELFF. Using reference TRBV7-9 and TRBJ2-2 for the parts outside the CDR3, the full variable domain is DTGVSQNPRHKITKRGQNVTFRCDPISEHNRLYWYRQTLGQGPEFLTYFQNEAQLEKSRLLSDRFSAERPKGSFSTLEIQRTEQGDSAMYLCARSSGDTGELFFGEGSRLTVL.

This clone was recorded a few times. The chain uses TRBV11-3 and TRBJ2-2, with 9 bases identical to TRBD2. The length of the CDR3 is 15 residues. J gave up 2 bases and V 5 bases, and 3 bases lay outside the gene matches. Germline V gene lookup returns CDR1 SGHNT and CDR2 YENEEA. In DNA, the CDR3 is TGTGCCAGCAGCCAGCGGGGGGCCAACACCGGGGAGCTGTTTTTT. Translation: CASSQRGANTGELFF.

The chain has TRBV7-9 and TRBJ1-5; TRBD1 agrees at 7 bases. V trimming: 10 bases; J trimming: 5 bases; junction bases outside the gene matches: 20. The CDR3 has 17 amino acids. Germline CDR1 SEHNR, CDR2 FQNEAQ (reference sequence). The CDR3 DNA is TGTGCCAACCGCCCGGGACAGTTAGGAACAAAGGATCAGCCCCAGCATTTT. Protein: CANRPGQLGTKDQPQHF. Variable domain in full (rest from reference TRBV7-9 and TRBJ1-5): DTGVSQNPRHKITKRGQNVTFRCDPISEHNRLYWYRQTLGQGPEFLTYFQNEAQLEKSRLLSDRFSAERPKGSFSTLEIQRTEQGDSAMYLCANRPGQLGTKDQPQHFGDGTRLSIL.

The count of this clone is one. The chain has TRBV19 and TRBJ2-7, with TRBD1 as a possible D gene (6 bases). V dropped 5 bases and J dropped 2 bases, with 13 bases sitting between them. The CDR3 is made up of 14 amino acids. Germline V CDR1 and CDR2: LNHDA, SQIVND (reference sequence). The CDR3 protein is CASSGQGLPYEQYF. Here the CDR3 DNA reads TGTGCCAGTAGTGGCCAGGGGCTACCCTACGAGCAGTACTTC. The full variable domain, rest sourced from reference TRBV19 and TRBJ2-7, is DGGITQSPKYLFRKEGQNVTLSCEQNLNHDAMYWYRQDPGQGLRLIYYSQIVNDFQKGDIAEGYSVSREKKESFPLTVTSAQKNPTAFYLCASSGQGLPYEQYFGPGTRLTVT.

This clone was counted between two and nine times. The J gene is TRBJ2-1, the V gene TRBV6-1; TRBD2 agrees at 10 bases. The J segment lost 9 bases and the V segment lost 1 base, leaving 9 bases of the junction unmatched. CDR1 and CDR2 from the germline V gene are MNHNS and SASEGT. There are 16 residues in the CDR3. The CDR3 protein is CASSEVASGRYSEQFF. CDR3 nucleotide sequence: TGTGCCAGCAGTGAAGTGGCTAGCGGGAGATATAGTGAGCAGTTCTTC.

The chain has TRBV20-1 and TRBJ1-1; D uncertain. The germline V gene encodes CDR1 DFQATT and CDR2 SNEGSKA (reference sequence). V was cut by 3 bases and J by 3 bases, with 11 bases left in between. The CDR3 has 13 amino acids. For the CDR3, the DNA is TGCAGTGCTAGTGGAGGGCGGTACACTGAAGCTTTCTTT. The encoded protein is CSASGGRYTEAFF.

The rearrangement uses TRBV6-1 and TRBJ1-6, with D uncertain. Germline V gene sequence: CDR1 MNHNS, CDR2 SASEGT. V dropped 1 base and J dropped 6 bases, with 13 bases sitting between them. The CDR3 is 16 residues long. CDR3 bases: TGTGCCAGCAGTGAAGGCTACGCGGTCCCTAATTCACCCCTCCACTTT. Amino acid sequence: CASSEGYAVPNSPLHF.

The chain has TRBV10-2 and TRBJ2-7; TRBD2 matches at 7 bases. Germline V CDR1 and CDR2: WSHSY, SAAADI. The CDR3 is 14 amino acids. The ends lost 4 bases at V and 3 bases at J; junction bases unmatched: 6. CDR3 residues: CASSVSGMIYEQYF. The CDR3 DNA is TGCGCCAGCAGTGTAAGCGGGATGATCTACGAGCAGTACTTC.

J is TRBJ2-7 and V is TRBV6-6; 10 bases agree with TRBD1. CDR1 is MNHNY and CDR2 is SVGAGI in the germline V gene (reference sequence). The CDR3 spans 14 residues. The ends lost 6 bases at V and 3 bases at J; junction bases unmatched: 5. In DNA, the CDR3 is TGTGCCAGCAGAGCCGGGACAGGGGTCTACGAGCAGTACTTC. It codes for CASRAGTGVYEQYF.

V gene TRBV13 combines with J gene TRBJ1-1; 7 bases align to TRBD1. J was trimmed by 4 bases and V by 3 bases; bases with no gene match: 5. This CDR3 is built from 14 residues. The germline V gene has CDR1 PRHDT and CDR2 FYEKMQ (reference sequence). CDR3 coding DNA: TGTGCCAGCAGCTTGTATCAGGGGGGCACTGAAGCTTTCTTT. This gives the protein CASSLYQGGTEAFF.

The CDR3 loop is CASSLRGEQFF. DNA for the CDR3: TGTGCCAGCAGCCTCCGGGGGGAGCAGTTCTTC. This chain connects TRBV11-3 to TRBJ2-1, with a weak D call TRBD2 (6 bases). With 5 bases removed from V and 10 bases from J, the gap between germline ends came to 9 bases. CDR1 and CDR2 from the germline V gene are SGHNT and YENEEA. The CDR3 extends over 11 amino acids.

The chain uses TRBV4-1 and TRBJ2-3; TRBD2 is a possible D gene (6 bases). V was cut by 4 bases and J by 1 base, with 27 bases left in between. The CDR3 loop spans 20 amino acids. Germline assignment: CDR1 MGHRA and CDR2 YSYEKL. The CDR3 DNA sequence: TGCGCCAGCAGCCCCAGACAGACGGGAGTATCTGGGGTAGGCACAGATACGCAGTATTTT. Amino acid sequence: CASSPRQTGVSGVGTDTQYF.

This CDR3 is CASSLPDRGSGTEAFF. The DNA of the CDR3 is TGTGCCAGCTCACTCCCTGATCGGGGTTCGGGCACTGAAGCTTTCTTT. The chain carries TRBV18 and TRBJ1-1, with D unclear. CDR1 and CDR2 (germline): KGHSH, LQKENI. V lost 4 bases to trimming and J lost 4 bases, with 19 bases between them. This CDR3 region has 16 residues.

There are a few counts of this clone. V is TRBV4-1 and J is TRBJ1-2; no definite D call. This CDR3 has 15 amino acids. Germline CDR1 is MGHRA and CDR2 is YSYEKL. Trimming removed 0 bases from V and 8 bases from J, with 16 bases in between. CDR3 nucleotide sequence: TGCGCCAGCAGCCAAGATATGACAAACGCCCGGGGCTACACCTTC. Translation: CASSQDMTNARGYTF.

The V and J genes are TRBV7-9 and TRBJ1-2; TRBD1 might be the D (5 bases). Germline V lookup: CDR1 SEHNR, CDR2 FQNEAQ (reference sequence). V lost 1 base to trimming and J lost 8 bases, with 14 bases between them. The CDR3 has 14 residues. The CDR3 nucleotides are TGTGCCAGCAGCTTAGGAGATGGGGCGCAGGGCTACACCTTC. Amino acids: CASSLGDGAQGYTF. The complete variable domain, with remaining parts taken from reference TRBV7-9 and TRBJ1-2, reads DTGVSQNPRHKITKRGQNVTFRCDPISEHNRLYWYRQTLGQGPEFLTYFQNEAQLEKSRLLSDRFSAERPKGSFSTLEIQRTEQGDSAMYLCASSLGDGAQGYTFGSGTRLTVV.

This clone has just one count. The genes are TRBV10-3 and TRBJ2-3, with TRBD2 matching over 8 bases. CDR1 and CDR2 from the germline V gene are ENHRY and SYGVKD. The V and J ends lost 7 bases and 5 bases, in that order; junction bases with no gene match: 5. There are 13 residues in the CDR3. CDR3 sequence: CAINKAGEDTQYF. The CDR3 DNA follows: TGTGCCATCAATAAAGCGGGGGAAGATACGCAGTATTTT.